This TCR beta chain was obtained from a study of T cells after posttransplantation cyclophosphamide. Overall study findings and caveats: TRB overlap between skin or GI tissue T cells and blood was limited. Later blood repertoires were often dominated by clones from the donor CD8+ memory compartment. Recipient CMV seropositivity and CMV reactivation strongly tracked TRB clonality.

CDR3 length: 14 residues. Trimming took 2 bases from V and 4 from J, leaving 11 bases between them. Germline values: CDR1 MNHNS, CDR2 SASEGT. In its sample, this clone was seen a few times. Its matching antigen is unknown. The data were produced by immunoSEQ multiplex PCR, yet TCRdb's version contains in-frame clones alone and is incomplete. Here the sample spans 50,000 to 55,000 clones, 70% to 90% being singletons. J is TRBJ1-1 and V is TRBV6-1; D call uncertain. The sequenced material came from PBMCs. The TCR originated in a man in his thirties or forties with a blood cancer, CMV-positive, and with a related stem cell donor. The CDR3: CASSEQVGPTEAFF. The DNA for the CDR3 is TGTGCCAGCAGTGAACAGGTCGGCCCCACTGAAGCTTTCTTT.